This TCR beta chain was profiled in a study of beta chain features in type 1 diabetes. Every isolated RNA sample was fully reverse transcribed, so sequencing captured expressed TCRB transcripts. TCRdb keeps only in-frame clones here, not all; method: immunoSEQ multiplex PCR. The sample has 400,000 to 450,000 clones, more than 11% seen once. Averaging approximately 120 mL, one heparinised blood draw came from each individual donor. Purity above 95% was achieved in all sorted populations. Germline CDR1 LGHNA, CDR2 YSLEER. The CDR3 runs to 15 residues. V shed 1 base, J shed 10 bases, and the junction held 7 bases outside the gene matches.

This receptor was identified in a man aged 30 to 39 in good health. V is TRBV4-3 and J is TRBJ1-6; 7 nucleotides align to TRBD1. Sequenced: naive CD4+ T cells from blood. The CDR3 reads CASSQAQGVGSPLHF. In DNA, the CDR3 is TGCGCCAGCAGCCAAGCCCAGGGGGTGGGATCACCCCTCCACTTT.